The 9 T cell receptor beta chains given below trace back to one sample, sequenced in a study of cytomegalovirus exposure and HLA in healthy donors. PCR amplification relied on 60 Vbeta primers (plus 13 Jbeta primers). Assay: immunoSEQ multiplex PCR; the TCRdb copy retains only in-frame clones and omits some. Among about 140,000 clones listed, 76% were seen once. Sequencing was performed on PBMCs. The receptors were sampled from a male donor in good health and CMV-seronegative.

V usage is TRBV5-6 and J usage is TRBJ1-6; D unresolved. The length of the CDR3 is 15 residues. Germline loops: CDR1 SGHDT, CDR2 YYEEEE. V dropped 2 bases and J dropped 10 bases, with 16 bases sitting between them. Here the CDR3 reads CASSLSGGVYSPLHF. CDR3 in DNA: TGTGCCAGCAGCTTATCAGGAGGTGTTTACTCACCCCTCCACTTT.

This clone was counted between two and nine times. The CDR3 sequence is CASTGGPATNEKLFF. In DNA, the CDR3 is TGTGCCAGTACGGGGGGCCCAGCAACTAATGAAAAACTGTTTTTT. V and J are TRBV19 and TRBJ1-4; D perhaps matches TRBD1 (6 bases). The germline V gene has CDR1 LNHDA and CDR2 SQIVND (reference sequence). V shed 7 bases and J shed 0 bases, with 12 bases lying between them. The CDR3 has 15 residues.

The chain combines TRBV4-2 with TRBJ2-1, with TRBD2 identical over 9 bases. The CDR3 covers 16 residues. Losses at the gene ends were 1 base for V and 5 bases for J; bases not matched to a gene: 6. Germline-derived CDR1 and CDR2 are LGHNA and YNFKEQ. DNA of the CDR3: TGTGCCAGCAGCCAAGCGCGGGGGGGCGGCAACAATGAGCAGTTCTTC. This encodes CASSQARGGGNNEQFF.

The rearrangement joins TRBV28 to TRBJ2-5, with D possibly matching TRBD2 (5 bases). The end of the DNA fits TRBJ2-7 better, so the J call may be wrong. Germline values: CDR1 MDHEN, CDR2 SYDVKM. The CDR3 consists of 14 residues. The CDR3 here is CASSRPGLPNEQYF. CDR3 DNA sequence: TGTGCCAGCAGTAGGCCCGGACTGCCAAACGAGCAGTACTTC.

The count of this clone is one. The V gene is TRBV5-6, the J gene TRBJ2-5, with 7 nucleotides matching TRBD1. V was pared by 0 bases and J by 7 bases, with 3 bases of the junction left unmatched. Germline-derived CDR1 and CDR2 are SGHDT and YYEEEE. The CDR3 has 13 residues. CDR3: CASSLGTGGTQYF. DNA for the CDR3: TGTGCCAGCAGCTTGGGGACAGGCGGGACCCAGTACTTC.

The CDR3 protein is CASSSPLGAYYGYTF. The CDR3 nucleotides are TGTGCCAGCAGCTCGCCTCTAGGAGCATACTATGGCTACACCTTC. The V gene is TRBV5-5, the J gene TRBJ1-2; D remains unclear. The CDR3 covers 15 residues. Germline V gives CDR1 SGHKS, CDR2 YYEKEE (reference sequence). Between the trimmed V and J ends, which lost 3 bases and 3 bases, there was a span of 15 bases. The full variable domain, in which reference TRBV5-5 and TRBJ1-2 provide the parts outside the CDR3, is DAGVTQSPTHLIKTRGQQVTLRCSPISGHKSVSWYQQVLGQGPQFIFQYYEKEERGRGNFPDRFSARQFPNYSSELNVNALLLGDSALYLCASSSPLGAYYGYTFGSGTRLTVV.

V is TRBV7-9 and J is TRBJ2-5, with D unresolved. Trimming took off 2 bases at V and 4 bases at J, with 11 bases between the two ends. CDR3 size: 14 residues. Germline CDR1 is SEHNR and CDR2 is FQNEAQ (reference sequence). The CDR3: CASSLSGSGETQYF. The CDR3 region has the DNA TGTGCCAGCAGCTTATCCGGCTCGGGAGAGACCCAGTACTTC.

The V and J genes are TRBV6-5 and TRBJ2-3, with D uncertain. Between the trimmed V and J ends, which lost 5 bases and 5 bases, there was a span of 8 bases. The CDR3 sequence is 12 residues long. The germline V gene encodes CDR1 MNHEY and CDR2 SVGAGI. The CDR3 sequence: CASSPLGDTQYF. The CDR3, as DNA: TGTGCCAGCAGTCCTCTCGGAGATACGCAGTATTTT.

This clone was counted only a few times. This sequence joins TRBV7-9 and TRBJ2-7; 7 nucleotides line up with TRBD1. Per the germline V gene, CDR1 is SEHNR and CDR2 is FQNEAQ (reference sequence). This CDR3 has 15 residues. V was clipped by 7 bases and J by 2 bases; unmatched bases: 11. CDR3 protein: CASTFHRDRTYEQYF. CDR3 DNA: TGTGCCAGCACTTTCCACCGGGACAGAACCTACGAGCAGTACTTC.